A single sample gave rise to the 8 T cell receptor beta chains below, sequenced in a study of cytomegalovirus exposure and HLA in healthy donors (dated by TCRdb to 2016 to 2017). Libraries were constructed by the immunoSEQ multiplex PCR assay. TCRdb re-hosts the immuneACCESS table, in-frame sequences only. Its copies lack some clones; in the studies checked, an unresolved V gene accounts for under half of them, and the cause for the rest is not known. The sample table contains over 200,000 clones; only one count was recorded for about 90% of them. The top ten clonotypes cover roughly 2.8% of the sample. Material: PBMCs. These receptors were obtained from a woman between 18 and 30 years old in good health and CMV-seronegative.

The chain has TRBV5-4 and TRBJ2-5; 8 bases agree with TRBD2. The ends lost 4 bases at V and 5 bases at J; junction bases unmatched: 7. The germline V gene has CDR1 SGHNT and CDR2 YYREEE (reference sequence). The CDR3 is made up of 14 amino acids. The CDR3 protein is CASSTVAGYETQYF. The CDR3 DNA is TGTGCCAGCAGCACGGTAGCGGGATATGAGACCCAGTACTTC.

The rearrangement links TRBV27 to TRBJ2-7; perhaps TRBD1 as D (6 bases). Germline-derived CDR1 and CDR2 are MNHEY and SMNVEV (reference sequence). The CDR3 runs 16 residues. Deletions cut 2 bases from V and 2 bases from J, with 16 bases between. The CDR3 DNA is TGTGCCAGCAGTTTAATGGGCAGGACAGCGCCCTACGAGCAGTACTTC. The encoded protein is CASSLMGRTAPYEQYF.

V is TRBV27 and J is TRBJ2-1; the match to TRBD1 covers 10 bases. Trimming cost V 6 bases and J 7 bases; bases outside gene matches: 6. Germline lookup yields CDR1 MNHEY and CDR2 SMNVEV (reference sequence). The CDR3 runs 14 residues. The CDR3 bases are TGTGCCAGCAGACCGAGACAGGGGGCTAATGAGCAGTTCTTC. It specifies CASRPRQGANEQFF.

The chain combines TRBV27 with TRBJ2-3; 7 positions match TRBD1. Germline CDR1 reads MNHEY; CDR2 reads SMNVEV (reference sequence). The CDR3 loop spans 13 amino acids. The V and J ends lost 6 bases and 6 bases, in that order; junction bases with no gene match: 6. CDR3 sequence (DNA): TGTGCCAGCAGCCAGACAGGGTGGGATACGCAGTATTTT. Protein: CASSQTGWDTQYF.

The chain combines TRBV11-3 with TRBJ2-1; D perhaps matches TRBD1 (5 bases). The CDR3 runs to 13 residues. CDR1 SGHNT and CDR2 YENEEA come from the germline V gene. Trimming shortened V by 2 bases and J by 6 bases, and 8 bases separated the two germline ends. CDR3 in DNA: TGTGCCAGCAGCTTATTAGGGGTCAATGAGCAGTTCTTC. It is translated as CASSLLGVNEQFF.

The chain recombines TRBV5-1 with TRBJ2-3; D is perhaps TRBD1 (6 bases). The V end lost 0 bases, the J end lost 2 bases, and 13 bases lay between the germline ends. Germline V gene data show CDR1 as SGHRS and CDR2 as YFSETQ. The CDR3 consists of 16 residues. CDR3 nucleotide sequence: TGCGCCAGCAGCTTGGCGGACAGTCTCTTCACAGATACGCAGTATTTT. Translation gives CASSLADSLFTDTQYF.

V and J are TRBV19 and TRBJ1-2; D is possibly TRBD1 (5 bases). Trimming removed 5 bases at V and 4 bases at J, with 17 bases between. CDR1 LNHDA and CDR2 SQIVND come from the germline V gene (reference sequence). The CDR3 is made up of 15 amino acids. The CDR3 coding sequence is TGTGCCAGTAGTTCCCCGGACACCAACCGCTATGGCTACACCTTC. Amino acids: CASSSPDTNRYGYTF.

V is TRBV4-3 and J is TRBJ2-3, with 7 bases identical to TRBD2. Germline V gene sequence: CDR1 LGHNA, CDR2 YSLEER. Trimming removed 1 base from V and 2 bases from J; junction bases left unmatched: 12. The CDR3 consists of 18 residues. This CDR3 reads CASSQAGLGEGLTDTQYF. The CDR3 DNA sequence: TGCGCCAGCAGCCAAGCGGGGTTGGGGGAGGGCCTCACAGATACGCAGTATTTT.